Below, 23 T cell receptor beta chains from the same sample are listed, as sequenced in a study of control samples from healthy donors and cancer patients. Here immunoSEQ multiplex PCR was the method, and the copy in TCRdb shows in-frame clones only, minus some. This sample has about 77,000 clones, with 85% to 95% found just once. The sample consisted of blood. The source of these receptors is an older woman in good health.

The V and J genes are TRBV7-9 and TRBJ1-1; D unresolved. V shed 4 bases and J shed 1 base, with 10 bases lying between them. The length of the CDR3 is 14 residues. Germline assignment: CDR1 SEHNR and CDR2 FQNEAQ (reference sequence). CDR3 amino acids: CASSSLQRNTEAFF. The CDR3 nucleotides are TGTGCCAGCAGCTCGTTACAGAGGAACACTGAAGCTTTCTTT.

V and J are TRBV5-1 and TRBJ2-7; 13 bases line up with TRBD2. Looked up from germline, CDR1 is SGHRS and CDR2 is YFSETQ. Trimming removed 6 bases from V and 3 bases from J; junction bases left unmatched: 9. The CDR3 runs 16 residues. CDR3 coding DNA: TGCGCCAGCAAACTTGGGACTAGCGGGAACTTCTACGAGCAGTACTTC. This encodes CASKLGTSGNFYEQYF.

J is TRBJ2-5 and V is TRBV5-1; possibly TRBD1 for D (6 bases). Trimming removed 3 bases at V and 5 bases at J, with 11 bases between. This CDR3 has 13 amino acids. Germline values: CDR1 SGHRS, CDR2 YFSETQ. This CDR3 reads CASSWGRGETQYF. The DNA for the CDR3 is TGCGCCAGCAGCTGGGGCAGGGGCGAGACCCAGTACTTC.

This clone was seen once. The rearrangement links TRBV28 to TRBJ2-1; the D is unclear. The CDR3 length is 12 residues. The V end lost 8 bases, the J end lost 3 bases, and 8 bases lay between the germline ends. Germline V lookup: CDR1 MDHEN, CDR2 SYDVKM. The CDR3 loop is CASAVNYNEQFF. The CDR3 coding sequence is TGTGCCAGCGCCGTGAACTACAATGAGCAGTTCTTC.

The V and J genes are TRBV5-4 and TRBJ2-1; D call uncertain. Germline V lookup: CDR1 SGHNT, CDR2 YYREEE (reference sequence). This CDR3 contains 15 residues. Trimming left V 4 bases short and J 0 bases short, with 11 bases between. CDR3 residues: CASSQRWSSYNEQFF. In nucleotides, the CDR3 is TGTGCCAGCAGCCAACGATGGAGCTCCTACAATGAGCAGTTCTTC. Together with reference TRBV5-4 and TRBJ2-1, the CDR3 gives the full variable domain: ETGVTQSPTHLIKTRGQQVTLRCSSQSGHNTVSWYQQALGQGPQFIFQYYREEENGRGNFPPRFSGLQFPNYSSELNVNALELDDSALYLCASSQRWSSYNEQFFGPGTRLTVL.

V usage is TRBV10-2 and J usage is TRBJ2-3; 8 bases agree with TRBD2. Per the germline V gene, CDR1 is WSHSY and CDR2 is SAAADI. The CDR3 spans 15 residues. J was trimmed by 0 bases and V by 10 bases; bases with no gene match: 9. The CDR3 DNA is TGCGCCACCCGGGGGGGGAGGCTTAGCACAGATACGCAGTATTTT. Protein sequence: CATRGGRLSTDTQYF.

This chain links TRBV11-2 with TRBJ2-7; no clear D. The CDR3 runs 15 residues. V gave up 0 bases and J gave up 12 bases, with 21 bases separating them. The germline gives CDR1 SGHAT, CDR2 FQNNGV. For the CDR3, the DNA is TGTGCCAGCAGCTTAGATTTGGGATTGCTACCAGAGTCGTACTTC. Amino acid sequence: CASSLDLGLLPESYF.

The table lists this clone with a count of one. The chain joins TRBV7-2 to TRBJ1-2; the D gene is possibly TRBD1 (5 bases). This CDR3 is built from 12 residues. Germline CDR1 and CDR2: SGHTA and FQGNSA. Trimming removed 1 base at V and 7 bases at J, with 7 bases between. The CDR3 loop is CASSLVQGGYTF. The DNA of the CDR3 is TGTGCCAGCAGCTTAGTCCAGGGTGGCTACACCTTC.

The V call is TRBV6-5, the J call TRBJ1-2, with D maybe TRBD1 (6 bases). The CDR3 has 14 amino acids. The V end was cut by 8 bases, the J end by 4 bases, with 17 bases between. Germline V gives CDR1 MNHEY, CDR2 SVGAGI. The CDR3 DNA follows: TGTGCCAGCGTTAAACAGGGTTTTCCCTATGGCTACACCTTC. Its protein is CASVKQGFPYGYTF.

The V call is TRBV4-1, the J call TRBJ1-4; TRBD1 agrees at 7 bases. CDR1 and CDR2 (germline): MGHRA, YSYEKL. The CDR3 extends over 15 amino acids. Germline trimming cut 4 bases from V and 7 bases from J; bases unmatched to any gene: 9. Here the CDR3 reads CASSRAIDRAEKLFF. The CDR3 bases are TGCGCCAGCAGCCGGGCCATTGACAGGGCTGAAAAACTGTTTTTT.

The chain joins TRBV19 to TRBJ1-2, with TRBD1 matching over 8 bases. Trimming took 6 bases from V and 2 from J; bases not matched to a gene: 5. The CDR3 runs 14 residues. The germline V gene encodes CDR1 LNHDA and CDR2 SQIVND (reference sequence). The CDR3 nucleotides read TGTGCCAGTAGCGGACAGGGTTTAAACTATGGCTACACCTTC. Translated: CASSGQGLNYGYTF.

The chain uses TRBV6-2 or TRBV6-3 and TRBJ2-1; TRBD1 or TRBD2 may be the D gene (5 bases each). The CDR3 spans 15 residues. Germline V gene sequence: CDR1 MNHEY, CDR2 SVGEGT. Between the trimmed V and J ends, which lost 1 base and 5 bases, there was a span of 12 bases. Here the CDR3 DNA reads TGTGCCAGCAGTTACTTCTTGGGGGTACACAATGAGCAGTTCTTC. It codes for CASSYFLGVHNEQFF.

The chain links TRBV18 to TRBJ2-5; maybe TRBD1 (5 bases). CDR3 length equals 14 residues. The germline gives CDR1 KGHSH, CDR2 LQKENI. Trimming left V 0 bases short and J 5 bases short, with 10 bases between. This CDR3 is CASSPPPGKETQYF. Written as DNA, the CDR3 is TGTGCCAGCTCACCACCCCCAGGGAAGGAGACCCAGTACTTC.

The rearrangement joins TRBV4-1 to TRBJ1-2, with D unclear. Germline V gives CDR1 MGHRA, CDR2 YSYEKL. V was pared by 1 base and J by 2 bases, with 11 bases between. This CDR3 spans 15 amino acids. CDR3 bases: TGCGCCAGCAGCCAAGTGTTACAGATCAACTATGGCTACACCTTC. Residues: CASSQVLQINYGYTF.

The rearrangement joins TRBV6-5 to TRBJ2-1; 7 nucleotides align to TRBD2. The CDR3 contains 14 residues. Germline CDR1 and CDR2: MNHEY and SVGAGI. V trimming: 6 bases; J trimming: 5 bases; junction bases outside the gene matches: 7. The CDR3 protein is CASSQGGPNNEQFF. The CDR3 DNA reads as TGTGCCAGCAGCCAGGGAGGGCCTAACAATGAGCAGTTCTTC.

The rearrangement uses TRBV9 and TRBJ2-3, with unresolved D. The CDR3 is 15 amino acids. V was clipped by 4 bases and J by 0 bases, with 12 bases between them. Germline V gene lookup returns CDR1 SGDLS and CDR2 YYNGEE. The CDR3 sequence: CASSREGRSTDTQYF. CDR3 nucleotides: TGTGCCAGCAGCAGAGAAGGACGCAGCACAGATACGCAGTATTTT.

The genes are TRBV28 and TRBJ1-5; D is possibly TRBD1 (6 bases). CDR1 is MDHEN, CDR2 SYDVKM, per germline. Trimming took off 0 bases at V and 7 bases at J, with 25 bases between the two ends. This CDR3 contains 19 residues. The CDR3 protein is CASSLWARGPGYHSQPQHF. The CDR3, as DNA: TGTGCCAGCAGTTTATGGGCCAGGGGCCCGGGATATCATAGCCAGCCCCAGCATTTT.

The CDR3 spells CASSMGLASNTGELFF. CDR3 DNA sequence: TGCGCCAGCAGCATGGGACTAGCGTCTAACACCGGGGAGCTGTTTTTT. The chain is built from TRBV5-1 and TRBJ2-2; 10 bases line up with TRBD2. This CDR3 has 16 amino acids. The trim removed 4 bases at V and 2 bases at J, leaving 5 bases unmatched. CDR1 and CDR2 (germline): SGHRS, YFSETQ.

This chain uses TRBV5-1 with TRBJ2-1; D tentatively fits TRBD1 or TRBD2 (5 bases each). From germline, CDR1 is SGHRS and CDR2 YFSETQ. V lost 2 bases to trimming and J lost 9 bases, with 21 bases between them. This CDR3 spans 16 amino acids. CDR3 nucleotide sequence: TGCGCCAGCAGCTTAGGTTCCGGAGCTCCCGGGGCTGAGCAGTTCTTC. Translating it yields CASSLGSGAPGAEQFF. The full variable domain, with the rest looked up from reference TRBV5-1 and TRBJ2-1, is KAGVTQTPRYLIKTRGQQVTLSCSPISGHRSVSWYQQTPGQGLQFLFEYFSETQRNKGNFPGRFSGRQFSNSRSEMNVSTLELGDSALYLCASSLGSGAPGAEQFFGPGTRLTVL.

The rearrangement uses TRBV7-3 and TRBJ2-7; TRBD2 agrees at 8 bases. V lost 2 bases to trimming and J lost 4 bases; unmatched junction nucleotides: 7. The CDR3 is 15 residues long. Germline CDR1 and CDR2: SGHTA and FQGTGA. CDR3 bases: TGTGCCAGCAGCTTAGCCTCGGGAGGGTCATACGAGCAGTACTTC. As protein: CASSLASGGSYEQYF.

V usage is TRBV4-3 and J usage is TRBJ2-1; possibly TRBD2 for D (5 bases). V lost 0 bases to trimming and J lost 4 bases, with 13 bases between them. This CDR3 has 16 amino acids. Germline V lookup: CDR1 LGHNA, CDR2 YSLEER. The CDR3 DNA sequence: TGCGCCAGCAGCCAAGACGAGGAGGACGATTACAATGAGCAGTTCTTC. Its translation is CASSQDEEDDYNEQFF.

CDR3 in DNA: TGTGCCAGCAGCCCCGGACAGGGAGGTAATTCACCCCTCCACTTT. As protein: CASSPGQGGNSPLHF. This chain connects TRBV9 to TRBJ1-6, with TRBD1 identical over 8 bases. V lost 4 bases to trimming and J lost 6 bases; unmatched junction nucleotides: 6. The CDR3 is 15 residues long. The germline gives CDR1 SGDLS, CDR2 YYNGEE.

V is TRBV25-1 and J is TRBJ2-1, with TRBD2 matching 16 bases. This CDR3 has 15 amino acids. The germline CDR1 and CDR2 sequences are MGHDK and SYGVNS. Trimming at V came to 4 bases and at J to 10 bases, leaving 4 bases not matched to a gene. The CDR3 loop is CASSVGTSGRGEQFF. CDR3 DNA sequence: TGTGCCAGCAGTGTCGGGACTAGCGGGAGGGGCGAGCAGTTCTTC.